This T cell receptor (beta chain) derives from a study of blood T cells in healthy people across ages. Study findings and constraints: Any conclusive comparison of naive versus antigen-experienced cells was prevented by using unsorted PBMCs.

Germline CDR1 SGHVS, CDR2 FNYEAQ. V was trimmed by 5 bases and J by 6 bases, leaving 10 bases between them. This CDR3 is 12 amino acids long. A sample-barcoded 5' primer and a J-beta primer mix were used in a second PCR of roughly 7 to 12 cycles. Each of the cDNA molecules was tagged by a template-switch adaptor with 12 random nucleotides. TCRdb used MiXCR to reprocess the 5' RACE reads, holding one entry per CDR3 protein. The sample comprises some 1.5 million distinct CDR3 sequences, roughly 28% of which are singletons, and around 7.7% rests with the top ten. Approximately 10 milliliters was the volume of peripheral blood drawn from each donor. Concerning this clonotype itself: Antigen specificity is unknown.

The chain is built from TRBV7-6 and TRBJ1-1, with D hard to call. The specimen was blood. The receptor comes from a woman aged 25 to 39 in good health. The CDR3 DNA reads TGTGCCAGCAGCCGGATGGGGTCTGAAGCTTTCTTT. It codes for CASSRMGSEAFF. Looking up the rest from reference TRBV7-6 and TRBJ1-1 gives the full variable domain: GAGVSQSPRYKVTKRGQDVALRCDPISGHVSLYWYRQALGQGPEFLTYFNYEAQQDKSGLPNDRFSAERPEGSISTLTIQRTEQRDSAMYRCASSRMGSEAFFGQGTRLTVV.